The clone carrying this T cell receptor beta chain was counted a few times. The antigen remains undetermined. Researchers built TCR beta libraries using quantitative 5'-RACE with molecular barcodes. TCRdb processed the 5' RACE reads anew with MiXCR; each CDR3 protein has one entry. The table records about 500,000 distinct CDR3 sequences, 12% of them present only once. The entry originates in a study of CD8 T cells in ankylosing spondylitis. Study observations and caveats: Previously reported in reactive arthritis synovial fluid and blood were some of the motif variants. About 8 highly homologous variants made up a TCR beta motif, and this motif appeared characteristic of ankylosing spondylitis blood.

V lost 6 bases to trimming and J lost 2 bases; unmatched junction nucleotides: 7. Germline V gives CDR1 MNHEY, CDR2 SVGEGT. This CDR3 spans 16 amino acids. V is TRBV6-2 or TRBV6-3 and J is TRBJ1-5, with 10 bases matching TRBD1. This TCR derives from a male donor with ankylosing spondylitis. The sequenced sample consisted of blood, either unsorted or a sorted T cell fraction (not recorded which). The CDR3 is CASRPLGTGGNQPQHF. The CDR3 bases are TGTGCCAGCAGGCCACTCGGGACAGGGGGCAATCAGCCCCAGCATTTT.